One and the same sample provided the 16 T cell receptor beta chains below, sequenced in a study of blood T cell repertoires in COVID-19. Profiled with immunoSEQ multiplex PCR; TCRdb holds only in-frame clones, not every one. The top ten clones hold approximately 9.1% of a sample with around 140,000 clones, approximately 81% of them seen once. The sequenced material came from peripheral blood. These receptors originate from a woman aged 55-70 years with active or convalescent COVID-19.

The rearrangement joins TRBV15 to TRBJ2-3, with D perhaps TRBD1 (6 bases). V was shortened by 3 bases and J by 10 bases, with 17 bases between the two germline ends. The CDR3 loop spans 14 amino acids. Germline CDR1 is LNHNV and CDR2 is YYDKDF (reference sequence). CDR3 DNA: TGTGCCACCAGCAGGGAAAACACGGGACAAGCGCAGTATTTT. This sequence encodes CATSRENTGQAQYF. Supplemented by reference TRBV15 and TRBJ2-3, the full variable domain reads DAMVIQNPRYQVTQFGKPVTLSCSQTLNHNVMYWYQQKSSQAPKLLFHYYDKDFNNEADTPDNFQSRRPNTSFCFLDIRSPGLGDTAMYLCATSRENTGQAQYFGPGTRLTVL.

The CDR3 spells CASSVRDRPYTDTQYF. DNA for the CDR3: TGTGCCAGCAGCGTCCGGGACAGGCCCTACACAGATACGCAGTATTTT. This sequence joins TRBV5-4 and TRBJ2-3, with TRBD1 matching 8 bases. Germline trimming cut 4 bases from V and 2 bases from J; bases unmatched to any gene: 9. The germline gives CDR1 SGHNT, CDR2 YYREEE (reference sequence). The CDR3 is 16 residues long.

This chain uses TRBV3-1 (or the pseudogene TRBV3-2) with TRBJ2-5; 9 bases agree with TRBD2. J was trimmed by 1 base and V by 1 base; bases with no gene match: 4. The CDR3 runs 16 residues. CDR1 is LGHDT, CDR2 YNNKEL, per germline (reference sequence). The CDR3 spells CASSQGGRGGQETQYF. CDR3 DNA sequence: TGTGCCAGCAGCCAAGGTGGGCGGGGGGGCCAAGAGACCCAGTACTTC.

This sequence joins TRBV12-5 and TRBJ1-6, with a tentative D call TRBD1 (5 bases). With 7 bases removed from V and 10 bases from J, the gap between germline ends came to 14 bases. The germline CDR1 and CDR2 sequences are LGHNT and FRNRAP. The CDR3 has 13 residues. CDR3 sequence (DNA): TGTGCTAGTGCCACAGGTGGGGGGTCACCCCTCCACTTT. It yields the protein CASATGGGSPLHF.

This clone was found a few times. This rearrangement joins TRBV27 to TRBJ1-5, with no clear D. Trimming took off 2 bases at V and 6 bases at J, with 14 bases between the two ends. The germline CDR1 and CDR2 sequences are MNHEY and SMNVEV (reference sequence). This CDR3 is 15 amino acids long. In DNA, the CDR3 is TGTGCCAGCAGTTTAAGATCCCCGGTTGGTCAGCCCCAGCATTTT. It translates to CASSLRSPVGQPQHF.

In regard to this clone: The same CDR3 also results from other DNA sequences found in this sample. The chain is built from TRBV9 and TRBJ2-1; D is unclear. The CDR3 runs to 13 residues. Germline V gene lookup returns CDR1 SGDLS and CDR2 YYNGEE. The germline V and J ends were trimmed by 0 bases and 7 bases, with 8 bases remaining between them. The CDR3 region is CASSVAGSNEQFF. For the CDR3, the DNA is TGTGCCAGCAGCGTAGCCGGGTCGAATGAGCAGTTCTTC.

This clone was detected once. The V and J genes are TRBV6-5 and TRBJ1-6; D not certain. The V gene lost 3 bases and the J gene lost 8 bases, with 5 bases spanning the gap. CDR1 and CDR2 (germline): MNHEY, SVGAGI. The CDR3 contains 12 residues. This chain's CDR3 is CASSYADSPLHF. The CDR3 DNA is TGTGCCAGCAGTTATGCGGATTCACCCCTCCACTTT.

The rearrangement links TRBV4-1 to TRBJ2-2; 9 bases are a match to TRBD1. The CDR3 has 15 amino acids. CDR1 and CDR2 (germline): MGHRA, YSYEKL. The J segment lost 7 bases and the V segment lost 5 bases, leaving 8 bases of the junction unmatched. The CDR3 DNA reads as TGCGCCAGCAGCTGGCAACAGGGGGCCGTCGGGGAGCTGTTTTTT. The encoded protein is CASSWQQGAVGELFF.

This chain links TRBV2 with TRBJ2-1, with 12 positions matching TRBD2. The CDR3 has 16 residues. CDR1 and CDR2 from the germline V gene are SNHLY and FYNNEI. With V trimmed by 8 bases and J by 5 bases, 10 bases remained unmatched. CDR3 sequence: CASRGLAGILHNEQFF. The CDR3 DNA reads TGTGCCAGCCGTGGACTAGCGGGGATCCTTCACAATGAGCAGTTCTTC.

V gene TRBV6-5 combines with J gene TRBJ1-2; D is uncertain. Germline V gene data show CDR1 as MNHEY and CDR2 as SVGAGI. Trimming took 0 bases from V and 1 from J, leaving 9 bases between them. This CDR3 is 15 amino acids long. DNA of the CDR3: TGTGCCAGCAGTTACTCGAGTCAGGATAACTATGGCTACACCTTC. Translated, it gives CASSYSSQDNYGYTF.

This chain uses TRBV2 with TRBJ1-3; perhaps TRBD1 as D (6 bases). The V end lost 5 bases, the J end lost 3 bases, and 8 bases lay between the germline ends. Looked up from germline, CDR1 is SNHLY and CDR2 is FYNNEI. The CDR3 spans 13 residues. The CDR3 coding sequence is TGTGCCAGCAGTTCGACAGGTGGAAACACCATATATTTT. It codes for CASSSTGGNTIYF.

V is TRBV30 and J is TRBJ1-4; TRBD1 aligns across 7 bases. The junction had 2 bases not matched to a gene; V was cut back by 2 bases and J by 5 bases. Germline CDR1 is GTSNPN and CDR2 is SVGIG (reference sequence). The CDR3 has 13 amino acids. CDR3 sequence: CAWSKGQNEKLFF. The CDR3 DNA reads TGTGCCTGGAGTAAGGGACAGAATGAAAAACTGTTTTTT.

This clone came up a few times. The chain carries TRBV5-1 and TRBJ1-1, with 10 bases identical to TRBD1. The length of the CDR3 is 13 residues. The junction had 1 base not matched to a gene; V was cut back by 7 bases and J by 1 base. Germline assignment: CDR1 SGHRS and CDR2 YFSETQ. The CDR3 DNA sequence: TGCGCCAGCCGGACAGGGGGGAACACTGAAGCTTTCTTT. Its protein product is CASRTGGNTEAFF.

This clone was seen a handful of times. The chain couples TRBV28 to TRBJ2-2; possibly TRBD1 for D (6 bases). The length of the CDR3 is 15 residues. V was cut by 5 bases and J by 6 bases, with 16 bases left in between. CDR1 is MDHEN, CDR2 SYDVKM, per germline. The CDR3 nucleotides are TGTGCCAGCAGTCGGCCCACAGGGAAGGCCGGGGAGCTGTTTTTT. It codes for CASSRPTGKAGELFF.

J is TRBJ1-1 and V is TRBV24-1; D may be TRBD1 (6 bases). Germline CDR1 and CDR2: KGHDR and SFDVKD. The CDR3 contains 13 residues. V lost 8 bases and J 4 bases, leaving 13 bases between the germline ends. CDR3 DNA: TGTGCCACCACCTCCACAGGGAGCACTGAAGCTTTCTTT. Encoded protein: CATTSTGSTEAFF.

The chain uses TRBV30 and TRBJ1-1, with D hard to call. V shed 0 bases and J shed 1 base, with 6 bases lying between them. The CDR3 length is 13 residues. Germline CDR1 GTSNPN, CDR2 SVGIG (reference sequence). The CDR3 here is CAWSVGWNTEAFF. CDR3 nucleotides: TGTGCCTGGAGTGTCGGTTGGAACACTGAAGCTTTCTTT.